The clone carrying this T cell receptor beta chain was detected a few times. Profiled with immunoSEQ multiplex PCR; TCRdb holds only in-frame clones, not every one. The data hold over 90,000 clones, with roughly 95% observed a single time. Germline lookup yields CDR1 MGHRA and CDR2 YSYEKL. Trimming took off 2 bases at V and 4 bases at J, with 9 bases between the two ends. This CDR3 has 13 amino acids. This entry belongs to a study of cytomegalovirus exposure and HLA in healthy donors. What was sequenced was PBMCs. The receptor was derived from a woman between 18 and 29 years old in good health and CMV-seronegative. The chain carries TRBV4-1 and TRBJ2-7, with D possibly being TRBD1 (5 bases). The CDR3: CASSQQQDYEQYF. CDR3 in DNA: TGCGCCAGCAGCCAACAACAGGATTACGAGCAGTACTTC.